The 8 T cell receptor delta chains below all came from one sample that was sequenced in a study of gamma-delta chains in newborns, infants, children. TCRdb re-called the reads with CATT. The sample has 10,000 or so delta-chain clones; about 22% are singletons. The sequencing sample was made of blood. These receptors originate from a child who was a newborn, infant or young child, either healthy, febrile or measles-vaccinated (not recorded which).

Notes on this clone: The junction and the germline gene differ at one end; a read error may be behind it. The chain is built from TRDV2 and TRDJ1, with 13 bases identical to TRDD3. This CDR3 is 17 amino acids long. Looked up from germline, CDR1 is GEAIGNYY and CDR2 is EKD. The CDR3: CAWDSWTGGYASDKIIF. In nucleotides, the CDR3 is TGTGCCTGGGACTCCTGGACTGGGGGATACGCGTCCGATAAAATCATCTTT.

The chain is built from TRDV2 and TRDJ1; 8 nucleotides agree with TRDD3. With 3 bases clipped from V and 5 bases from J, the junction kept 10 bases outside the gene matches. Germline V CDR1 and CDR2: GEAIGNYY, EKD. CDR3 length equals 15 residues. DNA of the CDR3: TGTGCCTGTGACGCACTGACGGGGGATAATGATAAACTCATCTTT. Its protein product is CACDALTGDNDKLIF.

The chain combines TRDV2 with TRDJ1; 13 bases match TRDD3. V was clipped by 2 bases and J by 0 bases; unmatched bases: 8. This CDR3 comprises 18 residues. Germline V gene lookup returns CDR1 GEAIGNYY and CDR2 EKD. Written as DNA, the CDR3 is TGTGCCTGTGACAAGGTACTGGGGGATACGCGATACACCGATAAACTCATCTTT. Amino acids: CACDKVLGDTRYTDKLIF.

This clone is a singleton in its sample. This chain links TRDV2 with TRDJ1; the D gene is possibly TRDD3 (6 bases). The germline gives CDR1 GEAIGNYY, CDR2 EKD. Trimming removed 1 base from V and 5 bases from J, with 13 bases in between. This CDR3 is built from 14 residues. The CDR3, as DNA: TGTGCCTGTGACACGATTCGGGATAAAGATAAACTCATCTTT. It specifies CACDTIRDKDKLIF.

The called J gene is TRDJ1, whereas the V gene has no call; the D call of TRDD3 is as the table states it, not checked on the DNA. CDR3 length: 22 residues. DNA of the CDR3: TGTGCTATTGGGGAAACTTCCCCAAATGGGGGGCTCAAGTCCCTATACACCGATAGACTCATCTTT. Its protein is CAIGETSPNGGLKSLYTDRLIF.

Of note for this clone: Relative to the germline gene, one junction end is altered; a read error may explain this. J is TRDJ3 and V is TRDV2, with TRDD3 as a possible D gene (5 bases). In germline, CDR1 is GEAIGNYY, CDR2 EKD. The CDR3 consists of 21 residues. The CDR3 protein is CACDTVGTGGFSSLDTRQMFF. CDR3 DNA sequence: TGTGCCTGTGACACGGTCGGTACTGGTGGATTCAGCTCCTTGGACACCCGACAGATGTTTTTC.

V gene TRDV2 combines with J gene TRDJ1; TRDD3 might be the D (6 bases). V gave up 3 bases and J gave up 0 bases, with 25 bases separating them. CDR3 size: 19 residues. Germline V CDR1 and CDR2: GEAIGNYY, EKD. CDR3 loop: CACDALVGGGLPYTDKLIF. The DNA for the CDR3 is TGTGCCTGTGACGCTTTAGTAGGTGGGGGTCTCCCGTACACCGATAAACTCATCTTT.

The chain's CDR3 is CACDTVGPTGAGGHTDKLIF. As DNA, the CDR3 is TGTGCCTGTGACACCGTGGGTCCTACCGGTGCTGGGGGTCACACCGATAAACTCATCTTT. The genes are TRDV2 and TRDJ1; D perhaps matches TRDD3 (7 bases). The CDR3 covers 20 residues. Trimming pared 0 bases from V and 0 bases from J, leaving 25 bases between. The germline V gene has CDR1 GEAIGNYY and CDR2 EKD.